The 3 T cell receptor beta chains below all came from one sample that was sequenced in a study of somatic mutations in cytotoxic T cells in rheumatoid arthritis. Method: immunoSEQ multiplex PCR; TCRdb's copy keeps in-frame clones and lacks some. There are 20,000 to 25,000 clones in the sample; around 80% occur only once, and approximately 3.8% lies in the top ten. Sample: CD8+ T cells sorted from blood. These receptors all stem from an adult with rheumatoid arthritis.

V usage is TRBV10-2 and J usage is TRBJ2-7; D call uncertain. V was trimmed by 3 bases and J by 7 bases, leaving 13 bases between them. The germline gives CDR1 WSHSY, CDR2 SAAADI. This CDR3 has 13 residues. The CDR3 DNA reads as TGCGCCAGCAGTGATAGACCCGGGCGGGAGCAGTACTTC. Its translation is CASSDRPGREQYF.

This clone was seen a single time. The chain carries TRBV5-4 and TRBJ1-2, with a tentative D call TRBD1 (5 bases). Deletions cut 1 base from V and 2 bases from J, with 9 bases between. This CDR3 is 14 amino acids long. CDR1 and CDR2 from the germline V gene are SGHNT and YYREEE (reference sequence). The CDR3 nucleotides are TGTGCCAGCAGCTTGCGGGCAGGGAACTATGGCTACACCTTC. This gives the protein CASSLRAGNYGYTF.

The rearrangement links TRBV4-1 to TRBJ2-7, with 8 positions matching TRBD1. The CDR3 length is 15 residues. CDR1 and CDR2 from the germline V gene are MGHRA and YSYEKL. V lost 4 bases, J lost 2 bases, and 7 bases stayed unmatched. As DNA, the CDR3 is TGCGCCAGCAGCCCCGGACAGGGAGGAACCTACGAGCAGTACTTC. Its protein product is CASSPGQGGTYEQYF.